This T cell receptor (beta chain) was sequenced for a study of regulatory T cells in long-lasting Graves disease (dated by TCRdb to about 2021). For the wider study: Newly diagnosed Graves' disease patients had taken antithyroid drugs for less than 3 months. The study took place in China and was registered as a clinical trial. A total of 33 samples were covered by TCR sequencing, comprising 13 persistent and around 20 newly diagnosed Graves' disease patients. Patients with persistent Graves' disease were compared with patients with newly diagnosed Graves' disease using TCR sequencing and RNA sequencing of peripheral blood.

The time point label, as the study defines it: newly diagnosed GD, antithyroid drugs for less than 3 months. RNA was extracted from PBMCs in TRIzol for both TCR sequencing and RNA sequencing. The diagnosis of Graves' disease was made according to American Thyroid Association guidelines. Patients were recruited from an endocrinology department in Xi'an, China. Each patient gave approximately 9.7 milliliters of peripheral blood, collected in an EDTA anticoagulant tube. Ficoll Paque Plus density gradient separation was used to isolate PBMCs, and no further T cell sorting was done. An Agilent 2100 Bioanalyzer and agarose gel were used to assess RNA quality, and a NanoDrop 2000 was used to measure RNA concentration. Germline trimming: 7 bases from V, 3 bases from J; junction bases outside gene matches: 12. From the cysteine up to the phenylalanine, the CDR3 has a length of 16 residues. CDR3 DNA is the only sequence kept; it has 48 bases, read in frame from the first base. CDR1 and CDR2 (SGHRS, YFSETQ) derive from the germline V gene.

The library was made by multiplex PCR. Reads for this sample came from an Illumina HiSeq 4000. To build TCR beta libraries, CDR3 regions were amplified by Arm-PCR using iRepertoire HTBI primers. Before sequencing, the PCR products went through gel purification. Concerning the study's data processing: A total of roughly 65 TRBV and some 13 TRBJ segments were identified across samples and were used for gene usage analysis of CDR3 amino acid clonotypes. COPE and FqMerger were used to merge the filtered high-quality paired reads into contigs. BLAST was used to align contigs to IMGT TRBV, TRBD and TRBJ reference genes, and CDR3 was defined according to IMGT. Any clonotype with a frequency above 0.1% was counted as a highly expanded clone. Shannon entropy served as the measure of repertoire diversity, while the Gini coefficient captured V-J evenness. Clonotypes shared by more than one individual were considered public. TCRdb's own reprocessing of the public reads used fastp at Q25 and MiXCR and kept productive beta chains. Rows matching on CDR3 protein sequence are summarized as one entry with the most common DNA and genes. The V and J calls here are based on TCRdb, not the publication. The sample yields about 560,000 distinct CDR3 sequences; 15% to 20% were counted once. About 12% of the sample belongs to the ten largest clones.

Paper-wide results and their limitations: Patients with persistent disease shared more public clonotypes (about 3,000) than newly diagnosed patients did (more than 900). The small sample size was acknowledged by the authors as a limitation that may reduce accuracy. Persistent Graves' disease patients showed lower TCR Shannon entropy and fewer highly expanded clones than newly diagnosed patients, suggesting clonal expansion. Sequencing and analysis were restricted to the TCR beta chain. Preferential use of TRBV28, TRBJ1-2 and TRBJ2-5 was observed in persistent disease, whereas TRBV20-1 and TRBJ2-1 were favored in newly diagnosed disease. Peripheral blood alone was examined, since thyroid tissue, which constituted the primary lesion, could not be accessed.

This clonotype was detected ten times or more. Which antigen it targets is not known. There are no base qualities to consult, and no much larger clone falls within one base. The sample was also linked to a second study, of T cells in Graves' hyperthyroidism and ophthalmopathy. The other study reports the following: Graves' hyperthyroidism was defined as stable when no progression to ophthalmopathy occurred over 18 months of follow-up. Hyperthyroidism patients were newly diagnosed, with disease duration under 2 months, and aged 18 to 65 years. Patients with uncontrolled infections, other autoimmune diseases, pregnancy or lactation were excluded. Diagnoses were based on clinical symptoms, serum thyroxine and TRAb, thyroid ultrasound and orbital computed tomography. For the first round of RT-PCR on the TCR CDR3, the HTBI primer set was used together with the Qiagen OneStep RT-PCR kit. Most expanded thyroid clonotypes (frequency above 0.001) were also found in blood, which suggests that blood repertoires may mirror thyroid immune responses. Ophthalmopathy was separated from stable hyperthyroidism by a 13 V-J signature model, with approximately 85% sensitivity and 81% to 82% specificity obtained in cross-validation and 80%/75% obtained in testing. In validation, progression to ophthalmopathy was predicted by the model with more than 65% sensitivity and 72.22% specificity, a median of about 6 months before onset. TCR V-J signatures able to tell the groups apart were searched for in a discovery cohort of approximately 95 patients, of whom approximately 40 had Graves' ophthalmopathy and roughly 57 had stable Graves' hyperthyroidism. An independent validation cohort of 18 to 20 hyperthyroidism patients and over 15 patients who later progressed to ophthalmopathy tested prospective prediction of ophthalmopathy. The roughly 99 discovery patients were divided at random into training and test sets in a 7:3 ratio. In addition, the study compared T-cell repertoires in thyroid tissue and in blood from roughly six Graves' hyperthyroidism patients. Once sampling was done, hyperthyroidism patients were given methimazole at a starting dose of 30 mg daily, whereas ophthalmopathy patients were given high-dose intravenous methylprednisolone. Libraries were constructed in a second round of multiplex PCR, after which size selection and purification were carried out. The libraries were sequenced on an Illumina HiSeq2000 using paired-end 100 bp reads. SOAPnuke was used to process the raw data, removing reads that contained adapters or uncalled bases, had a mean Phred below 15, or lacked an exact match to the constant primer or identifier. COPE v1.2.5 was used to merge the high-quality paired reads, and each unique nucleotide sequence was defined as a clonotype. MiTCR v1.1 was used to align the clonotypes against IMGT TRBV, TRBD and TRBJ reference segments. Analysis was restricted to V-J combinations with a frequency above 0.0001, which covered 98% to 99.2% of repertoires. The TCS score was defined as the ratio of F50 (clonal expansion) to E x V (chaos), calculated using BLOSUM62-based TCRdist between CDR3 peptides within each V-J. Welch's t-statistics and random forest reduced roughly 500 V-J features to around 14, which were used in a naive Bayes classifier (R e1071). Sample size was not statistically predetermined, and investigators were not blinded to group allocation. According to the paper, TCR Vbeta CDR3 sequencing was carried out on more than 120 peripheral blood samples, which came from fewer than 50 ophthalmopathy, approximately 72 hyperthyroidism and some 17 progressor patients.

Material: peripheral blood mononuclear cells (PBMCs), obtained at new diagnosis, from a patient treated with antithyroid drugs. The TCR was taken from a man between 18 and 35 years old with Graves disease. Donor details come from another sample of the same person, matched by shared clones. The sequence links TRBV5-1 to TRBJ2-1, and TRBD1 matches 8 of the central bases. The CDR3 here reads CASCTKGQEYYNEQFF. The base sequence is TGCGCCAGCTGTACTAAGGGACAGGAGTACTACAATGAGCAGTTCTTC.